The sequence of this T cell receptor (beta chain) was determined in a study of Ad26.COV2.S vaccination and SARS-CoV-2 variants (dated by TCRdb to the early 2020s). About the study as a whole: Donors in the vaccine arm were drawn from COV1001, a multicentre, randomized, double-blind, placebo-controlled phase I-IIa trial testing Ad26.COV2.S in healthy adults. The TCR-sequenced set comprised around 30 samples: roughly 19 Ad26.COV2.S vaccine recipients, 5 placebo recipients and 8 SARS-CoV-2 convalescent individuals. Sequencing of the TCRbeta repertoire served to evaluate the specificity and breadth of SARS-CoV-2-reactive T cell receptors following Ad26.COV2.S vaccination. Investigators remained blinded to trial group allocation during experiments and outcome assessment. Participants in the trial were split at random into five groups of five each, receiving low-dose or high-dose Ad26.COV2.S once or twice, or else placebo on both occasions. Dosing of Ad26.COV2.S was intramuscular, at either 5x10^10 or 1x10^11 viral particles, delivered as one shot or as two shots spaced 56 days apart.

On the study overall, not on this receptor specifically: After vaccination, substantial breadth of spike-specific CD8+ and CD4+ T cell responses was reported. Vaccine and placebo recipients had similar non-spike TCR breadth, a finding consistent with the vaccine containing only spike. Comparing responses between vaccine doses or regimens was not something the study was powered to do. The authors noted that the TCR breadth and depth analyses may have underestimated total T cell responses. Compared with placebo recipients, Ad26.COV2.S recipients showed higher spike-specific TCR breadth (P = 0.0014).

The immunoSEQ Assay was used to sequence TCRbeta CDR3 regions. After extraction, genomic DNA underwent amplification by bias-controlled multiplex PCR, followed by high-throughput sequencing. On the authors' methods: To quantify the absolute abundance of every unique TCRbeta CDR3 region, sequences were collapsed and filtered. T cell fraction was estimated by normalization of TCRbeta template counts to usable DNA, with usable DNA being measured through amplification of reference genes present in all nucleated cells. Repertoire TCRs were annotated as SARS-CoV-2-specific when V gene, CDR3 amino acid sequence and J gene were exactly matched to a known reactive TCR set. The reference SARS-CoV-2 TCR set was obtained from MIRA and was filtered for enrichment in COVID-19-positive ImmuneCODE repertoires, whereby public or cross-reactive TCRs were removed. Based on the MIRA antigens, annotated TCRs were further analysed at the level of specific ORF or position within ORF. Breadth was defined as the number of annotated unique rearrangements divided by the total number of unique productive rearrangements, and depth was defined as the summed frequency of the annotated unique rearrangements. Two-sided Wilcoxon rank-sum tests were applied when comparing TCR breadth between groups. Here the immuneACCESS table is served through TCRdb, limited to in-frame sequences with V and J called. Missing clones are a known gap in these copies; in checked studies unresolved V genes cover under half, and the rest lacks a known reason. V, J and clone size reflect that table, while D and trimming were determined from the DNA. Counted in this sample were hundreds of thousands of clones; around 90% of them appeared once. The ten largest clones take up around 1.5% of the sample.

About this clone: Its antigen is not yet known. Within one base of it there is no much larger clone, and no base qualities were kept.

There are 15 amino acids in the CDR3, from cysteine to phenylalanine inclusive. Of the read, only the CDR3 DNA is kept; its 45 bases are in frame from base 1. The germline V gene (reference sequence) specifies LNHDA as CDR1 and SQIVND as CDR2. Ends trimmed: V by 2 bases, J by 5 bases; bases unmatched to a gene: 8. Read against the paper, the sample's treatment or condition label means: some 20 received Ad26.COV2.S at low or high dose, single or two shots; 5 received placebo; per-sample allocation not given. Repertoires of vaccine and placebo recipients were sequenced from samples collected on day 63 after the first injection. Cohort 1b enrolled about 25 adults aged 18-55 years at a single site in Boston, USA, between 29 July and 7 August 2020. Ad26.COV2.S was a replication-incompetent adenovirus type 26 vector that expressed a prefusion-stabilized SARS-CoV-2 spike protein derived from the original Wuhan strain.

The receptor's source is a person between 18 and 60 years old who received the Ad26.COV2.S COVID-19 vaccine or a placebo. Rearrangement joined TRBV19 to TRBJ2-5; the junction holds 7 bases that match TRBD1. The sequences come from peripheral blood, collected in a trial of Ad26.COV2.S vaccine versus placebo. In nucleotides, the sequence is TGTGCCAGTAGTATAAAGGACAGGTTTGGGGAGACCCAGTACTTC. Its protein product is CASSIKDRFGETQYF. Where the CDR3 stops, the reference TRBV19 and TRBJ2-5 genes take over; the full variable domain is DGGITQSPKYLFRKEGQNVTLSCEQNLNHDAMYWYRQDPGQGLRLIYYSQIVNDFQKGDIAEGYSVSREKKESFPLTVTSAQKNPTAFYLCASSIKDRFGETQYFGPGTRLLVL.